This T cell receptor beta chain is from a study of T-cell memory formation after mild COVID-19. TCRdb itself ran the 5' RACE reads through MiXCR, one entry per CDR3 protein. Here the sample spans approximately 480,000 distinct CDR3 sequences, 15% to 20% being singletons. Germline lookup yields CDR1 SGHTS and CDR2 YDEGEE. V was pared by 4 bases and J by 6 bases, with 20 bases between. The CDR3 sequence is 16 residues long. Sequencing used PBMCs or a T cell subset sorted from them (not recorded which). The V and J genes are TRBV5-8 and TRBJ1-5; perhaps TRBD1 as D (5 bases). The origin of this receptor is an adult woman who had mild COVID-19 (a few samples of this study predate the infection). Cell type and time point are not known. The chain's CDR3 is CASSRWDGALSQPQHF. CDR3 DNA: TGTGCCAGCAGCAGATGGGACGGAGCTTTGAGTCAGCCCCAGCATTTT.